Following are 27 T cell receptor beta chains from one sample sequenced in a study of T cell changes during pregnancy in multiple sclerosis. Some clones are missing from TCRdb's copy, which holds only in-frame ones; the method was immunoSEQ multiplex PCR. This table has about 45,000 clones, roughly 89% appearing once. This sample comprised peripheral blood, obtained in the first trimester of pregnancy. Receptor source: a female donor with multiple sclerosis, enrolled in a pregnancy study.

CDR3: CASSEGQGIYGYTF. In DNA, the CDR3 is TGTGCCAGCTCAGAAGGACAGGGGATTTATGGCTACACCTTC. This chain uses TRBV18 with TRBJ1-2, with 9 bases that match TRBD1. This CDR3 has 14 residues. Germline V gene lookup returns CDR1 KGHSH and CDR2 LQKENI. V was clipped by 5 bases and J by 5 bases; unmatched bases: 6.

This clone turned up a few times. DNA of the CDR3: TGTGCCAGCAGTGATTTAGGGGTGGAACTCTACGAGCAGTACTTC. Its protein product is CASSDLGVELYEQYF. The chain combines TRBV6-1 with TRBJ2-7, with D possibly TRBD1 on 5 matching bases. CDR3 size: 15 residues. V was cut by 3 bases and J by 3 bases, with 15 bases left in between. From germline, CDR1 is MNHNS and CDR2 SASEGT.

DNA of the CDR3: TGCGCCAGCAGCTTCTACAGGGGGGCCTACGAGCAGTACTTC. Amino acid sequence: CASSFYRGAYEQYF. The chain joins TRBV5-1 to TRBJ2-7; 8 bases line up with TRBD1. This CDR3 region has 14 residues. V shed 2 bases and J 2 bases; nucleotides not matched to a gene: 3. Germline V gene data show CDR1 as SGHRS and CDR2 as YFSETQ.

The chain carries TRBV7-2 and TRBJ1-1, with 8 positions matching TRBD1. Germline CDR1 reads SGHTA; CDR2 reads FQGNSA. V dropped 5 bases and J dropped 4; count of bases not matched to a gene: 6. The CDR3 is 14 residues long. Written as DNA, the CDR3 is TGTGCCAGCAGCCCGGACAGGGCCGTCACTGAAGCTTTCTTT. Residues: CASSPDRAVTEAFF.

This chain links TRBV9 with TRBJ2-7, with 7 nucleotides matching TRBD1. CDR3 size: 17 residues. Germline CDR1 and CDR2: SGDLS and YYNGEE. V was pared by 4 bases and J by 0 bases, with 13 bases of the junction left unmatched. The CDR3 region has the DNA TGTGCCAGCAGCCCCTACAACAGGGGCCGGTACTCCTACGAGCAGTACTTC. This sequence encodes CASSPYNRGRYSYEQYF.

The chain carries TRBV19 and TRBJ1-5; tentative D call: TRBD1 (6 bases). The CDR3 spans 15 residues. Trimming left V 6 bases short and J 2 bases short, with 14 bases between. Looked up from germline, CDR1 is LNHDA and CDR2 is SQIVND (reference sequence). The CDR3 DNA reads as TGTGCCAGTAGCCCGACAGGAGCTGGCAATCAGCCCCAGCATTTT. Protein sequence: CASSPTGAGNQPQHF.

The genes are TRBV5-1 and TRBJ2-3; 15 nucleotides match TRBD2. CDR1 and CDR2 (germline): SGHRS, YFSETQ. There are 16 residues in the CDR3. V shed 4 bases, J shed 8 bases, and the junction held 8 bases outside the gene matches. CDR3 region: CASSPAVGLAGGTQYF. The CDR3 region has the DNA TGCGCCAGCAGCCCCGCCGTGGGACTAGCGGGGGGTACGCAGTATTTT.

The rearrangement joins TRBV29-1 to TRBJ2-1, with TRBD1 identical over 7 bases. The germline V gene has CDR1 SQVTM and CDR2 ANQGSEA. This CDR3 spans 15 amino acids. The trim removed 7 bases at V and 3 bases at J, leaving 12 bases unmatched. This CDR3 reads CSGRGDSRLYNEQFF. The DNA for the CDR3 is TGCAGCGGGAGAGGGGACAGCCGACTCTACAATGAGCAGTTCTTC.

This chain uses TRBV7-9 with TRBJ2-3, with 12 bases fitting TRBD2. J was trimmed by 5 bases and V by 4 bases; bases with no gene match: 7. Germline V lookup: CDR1 SEHNR, CDR2 FQNEAQ (reference sequence). The CDR3 is 16 residues long. CDR3 DNA: TGTGCCAGCAGCTGGGGACTAGCGGGCTTCCTAGATACGCAGTATTTT. Translating it yields CASSWGLAGFLDTQYF.

The genes are TRBV12-5 and TRBJ2-7; possibly TRBD2 for D (5 bases). This CDR3 comprises 18 residues. Germline CDR1 reads LGHNT; CDR2 reads FRNRAP. The V gene lost 6 bases and the J gene lost 6 bases, with 30 bases spanning the gap. The CDR3 region has the DNA TGTGCTAGTGGACCCCTAAAGGACGGGGTATCCAGATCGCCCGAGCAGTACTTC. Translated: CASGPLKDGVSRSPEQYF.

For the CDR3, the DNA is TGTGCCAGCAGCTTGTTTCCGGGGGGGAGGAGCACAGATACGCAGTATTTT. The encoded protein is CASSLFPGGRSTDTQYF. The V and J genes are TRBV5-6 and TRBJ2-3; 8 positions match TRBD2. The CDR3 consists of 17 residues. V lost 1 base and J lost 0; bases outside the gene matches: 7. Germline lookup yields CDR1 SGHDT and CDR2 YYEEEE. Looking up the rest from reference TRBV5-6 and TRBJ2-3 gives the full variable domain: DAGVTQSPTHLIKTRGQQVTLRCSPKSGHDTVSWYQQALGQGPQFIFQYYEEEERQRGNFPDRFSGHQFPNYSSELNVNALLLGDSALYLCASSLFPGGRSTDTQYFGPGTRLTVL.

J is TRBJ1-1 and V is TRBV13; D is perhaps TRBD1 (6 bases). Per germline, CDR1 PRHDT and CDR2 FYEKMQ (reference sequence). CDR3 length: 14 residues. Trimming pared 5 bases from V and 0 bases from J, leaving 10 bases between. This CDR3 reads CASSLWTVNTEAFF. The CDR3 DNA reads TGTGCCAGCAGCCTTTGGACAGTGAACACTGAAGCTTTCTTT.

This clone has only one observation. V and J are TRBV2 and TRBJ1-2, with D possibly TRBD1 on 6 matching bases. Per the germline V gene, CDR1 is SNHLY and CDR2 is FYNNEI. This CDR3 contains 17 residues. V was pared by 5 bases and J by 4 bases, with 23 bases between. The chain's CDR3 is CASSPEWGGEGGYGYTF. The CDR3 DNA reads TGTGCCAGCAGTCCTGAGTGGGGGGGGGAAGGGGGCTATGGCTACACCTTC.

The chain links TRBV7-9 to TRBJ1-2; unclear D gene. There are 12 residues in the CDR3. Trimming stripped 5 bases from V and 5 bases from J, with 9 bases between. CDR1 and CDR2 (germline): SEHNR, FQNEAQ (reference sequence). The CDR3 sequence is CASSKTAYGYTF. For the CDR3, the DNA is TGTGCCAGCAGCAAAACAGCTTATGGCTACACCTTC.

The CDR3 spells CSATYRGGYTF. The CDR3 DNA sequence: TGCAGTGCTACCTACAGGGGCGGCTACACCTTC. This chain joins TRBV20-1 and TRBJ1-2, with 7 bases aligning to TRBD1. Trimming cost V 4 bases and J 8 bases; bases outside gene matches: 4. In germline, CDR1 is DFQATT, CDR2 SNEGSKA (reference sequence). CDR3 length equals 11 residues.

The chain joins TRBV5-1 to TRBJ2-5; 9 bases are a match to TRBD1. V shed 0 bases and J 5 bases; nucleotides not matched to a gene: 2. Germline V gives CDR1 SGHRS, CDR2 YFSETQ. The CDR3 is made up of 14 amino acids. This CDR3 is CASSLDRGHETQYF. CDR3 sequence (DNA): TGCGCCAGCAGCTTGGACAGGGGGCACGAGACCCAGTACTTC.

The chain couples TRBV9 to TRBJ2-3; TRBD2 might be the D (7 bases). The CDR3 extends over 17 amino acids. Germline V gene data show CDR1 as SGDLS and CDR2 as YYNGEE. The ends were cut back, 6 bases at V and 1 base at J, with 21 bases in the middle. The CDR3 loop reads CASTLSWEGEGTDTQYF. Here the CDR3 DNA reads TGTGCCAGCACTCTTTCTTGGGAGGGGGAAGGCACAGATACGCAGTATTTT.

This clone came up once. This chain connects TRBV15 to TRBJ2-3, with D possibly being TRBD2 (6 bases). V lost 5 bases and J lost 0, with 9 bases in between. This CDR3 has 14 residues. CDR1 is LNHNV, CDR2 YYDKDF, per germline (reference sequence). Here the CDR3 reads CATSLGGSTDTQYF. CDR3 in DNA: TGTGCCACCAGCTTGGGGGGTAGCACAGATACGCAGTATTTT.

V gene TRBV4-1 combines with J gene TRBJ2-7; TRBD1 might be the D (5 bases). Trimming removed 3 bases at V and 4 bases at J, with 10 bases between. The CDR3 has 13 residues. Germline V lookup: CDR1 MGHRA, CDR2 YSYEKL. CDR3 sequence (DNA): TGCGCCAGCAGCCACGACAGAAAGTACGAGCAGTACTTC. Protein: CASSHDRKYEQYF.

The chain has TRBV6-6 and TRBJ2-1; possible D gene TRBD2, 5 bases. CDR3 length: 14 residues. The germline V gene has CDR1 MNHNY and CDR2 SVGAGI (reference sequence). The V and J ends lost 5 bases and 1 base respectively, with 9 bases between them. The CDR3 is CASSLTGSYNEQFF. DNA for the CDR3: TGTGCCAGCAGTCTAACGGGGTCCTACAATGAGCAGTTCTTC.

The chain has TRBV7-2 and TRBJ2-5; no clear D. This CDR3 region has 14 residues. The V end lost 1 base, the J end lost 3 bases, and 9 bases lay between the germline ends. CDR1 and CDR2 (germline): SGHTA, FQGNSA. The CDR3 here is CASSLDSFKETQYF. In nucleotides, the CDR3 is TGTGCCAGCAGCTTAGACAGTTTCAAAGAGACCCAGTACTTC.

The CDR3 nucleotides are TGCGCCAGCAGTTACGGGACATTTGACTCCTACGAGCAGTACTTC. It yields the protein CASSYGTFDSYEQYF. This chain joins TRBV10-2 and TRBJ2-7; a weak D match, TRBD1 (6 bases). The germline V gene encodes CDR1 WSHSY and CDR2 SAAADI. This CDR3 has 15 amino acids. V dropped 5 bases and J dropped 0 bases, with 14 bases sitting between them.

The J gene is TRBJ2-1, the V gene TRBV9, with TRBD2 matching 11 bases. Germline CDR1 is SGDLS and CDR2 is YYNGEE. CDR3 length equals 15 residues. The V gene end was trimmed by 3 bases and the J gene end by 10 bases; junction bases not matched to a gene: 9. The DNA of the CDR3 is TGTGCCAGCAGCGAGGGGACTAGCGGAGGAATCGAGCAGTTCTTC. This sequence encodes CASSEGTSGGIEQFF. Full variable domain (remainder filled in from reference TRBV9 and TRBJ2-1): DSGVTQTPKHLITATGQRVTLRCSPRSGDLSVYWYQQSLDQGLQFLIQYYNGEERAKGNILERFSAQQFPDLHSELNLSSLELGDSALYFCASSEGTSGGIEQFFGPGTRLTVL.

This rearrangement joins TRBV10-3 to TRBJ1-2, with TRBD1 as a possible D gene (6 bases). Trimming left V 3 bases short and J 2 bases short, with 13 bases between. CDR3 length: 15 amino acids. Germline values: CDR1 ENHRY, CDR2 SYGVKD. The CDR3 sequence is CAISDRAGGNYGYTF. The CDR3 DNA follows: TGTGCCATCAGTGACAGAGCGGGGGGCAACTATGGCTACACCTTC.

V is TRBV29-1 and J is TRBJ1-6, with 7 bases that match TRBD1. This CDR3 spans 13 amino acids. In germline, CDR1 is SQVTM, CDR2 ANQGSEA. Losses at the gene ends were 5 bases for V and 10 bases for J; bases not matched to a gene: 8. The CDR3 is CSVLDREGSPLHF. The DNA of the CDR3 is TGCAGCGTTTTAGACAGGGAAGGATCACCCCTCCACTTT. The whole variable domain, filled in from reference TRBV29-1 and TRBJ1-6, reads SAVISQKPSRDICQRGTSLTIQCQVDSQVTMMFWYRQQPGQSLTLIATANQGSEATYESGFVIDKFPISRPNLTFSTLTVSNMSPEDSSIYLCSVLDREGSPLHFGNGTRLTVT.

This chain uses TRBV30 with TRBJ1-3, with D maybe TRBD1 (5 bases). The CDR3 has 15 amino acids. Deletions cut 3 bases from V and 0 bases from J, with 12 bases between. Germline assignment: CDR1 GTSNPN and CDR2 SVGIG (reference sequence). The CDR3 protein is CAWRGGPYSGNTIYF. The CDR3 nucleotides are TGTGCCTGGAGGGGGGGACCGTACTCTGGAAACACCATATATTTT.

The CDR3, as DNA: TGTGCCAGCAGTGAAACGGGAGGGGCACAGCCCCAGCATTTT. Translating gives CASSETGGAQPQHF. This chain joins TRBV2 and TRBJ1-5, with a weak D call TRBD1 (5 bases). The CDR3 has 14 residues. V was pared by 2 bases and J by 7 bases, with 12 bases between. CDR1 SNHLY and CDR2 FYNNEI come from the germline V gene.